The present T cell receptor beta chain was sequenced within a study of blood T cell repertoires in COVID-19. For the study at large: The United States, Italy and Spain supplied acute and convalescent COVID-19 samples. Nucleic acid was either cDNA or gDNA, and it came from T cells, B-cell-depleted T cells, or PBMCs.

Original data processing: Amplification of reference gene primers provided the estimated nucleated cell counts. Profiling relied on immunoSEQ multiplex PCR, and the TCRdb table lists in-frame clones only, not all of them. The V and J calls and clone size are taken from that table; D and trimming were inferred from the DNA. In the table there are over 300,000 clones, around 91% of which are singletons. CDR3 length: 15 residues. Germline loops: CDR1 SEHNR, CDR2 FQNEAQ (reference sequence). The V and J ends lost 3 bases and 7 bases respectively, with 13 bases between them. Input material: peripheral blood. The TCR was taken from a man between 18 and 29 years old with active or convalescent COVID-19. This rearrangement joins TRBV7-9 to TRBJ1-6; D unresolved. The CDR3 sequence: CASSLAAGRNSPLHF. The CDR3, as DNA: TGTGCCAGCAGCTTGGCGGCTGGGAGGAATTCACCCCTCCACTTT.